The entry that follows covers one T cell receptor (beta chain) sequence. A read error may account for a junction end that differs from germline. The sample comes from a study of blood T cell repertoires in COVID-19. Repertoires were generated with immunoSEQ multiplex PCR, while TCRdb's copy carries only in-frame clones and drops some. The sample consists of 160,000 or so clones, 83% of them appearing once. CDR1 SEHNR and CDR2 FQNEAQ come from the germline V gene (reference sequence). The CDR3 sequence is 14 residues long. Sequenced: peripheral blood. The chain joins TRBV7-9 to TRBJ1-2; 9 positions match TRBD1. The receptor was isolated from a human donor in a cohort sampled during active COVID-19. The CDR3 is CASRLDRGDYGYTF. The CDR3 DNA sequence: TGTGCCAGCAGATTAGACAGGGGGGACTATGGCTACACCTTC.